These 18 T cell receptor beta chains share one sample of origin, sequenced in a study of blood T cell repertoires in COVID-19. TCRdb keeps only in-frame clones here, not all; method: immunoSEQ multiplex PCR. The data show approximately 500,000 clones, about 88% seen once. Input material: peripheral blood. These receptors originate from a man aged 18 to 29 with COVID-19, enrolled during active disease.

In this sample, this clone turned up many times. The V and J genes are TRBV19 and TRBJ1-2; possible D gene TRBD1, 5 bases. V dropped 4 bases and J dropped 4 bases, with 16 bases sitting between them. The CDR3 is 15 amino acids. Looked up from germline, CDR1 is LNHDA and CDR2 is SQIVND (reference sequence). The CDR3 loop reads CASSSRAQDFYGYTF. The CDR3 DNA reads as TGTGCCAGTAGTAGCAGGGCTCAAGACTTCTATGGCTACACCTTC. Based on the CDR3 plus reference TRBV19 and TRBJ1-2, the full variable domain is DGGITQSPKYLFRKEGQNVTLSCEQNLNHDAMYWYRQDPGQGLRLIYYSQIVNDFQKGDIAEGYSVSREKKESFPLTVTSAQKNPTAFYLCASSSRAQDFYGYTFGSGTRLTVV.

V and J are TRBV6-6 and TRBJ2-6, with TRBD1 matching 7 bases. The CDR3 has 15 residues. CDR1 MNHNY and CDR2 SVGAGI come from the germline V gene (reference sequence). V shed 6 bases and J 4 bases; nucleotides not matched to a gene: 6. CDR3 in amino acids: CASRTDRAGANVLTF. CDR3 nucleotides: TGTGCCAGCAGAACAGACAGGGCCGGGGCCAACGTCCTGACTTTC.

The chain is built from TRBV19 and TRBJ1-1; 7 nucleotides agree with TRBD1. V shed 4 bases and J 5 bases; nucleotides not matched to a gene: 10. The germline V gene has CDR1 LNHDA and CDR2 SQIVND (reference sequence). This CDR3 region has 15 residues. In nucleotides, the CDR3 is TGTGCCAGTAGTAGCCGGGACAGAGGGGATACTGAAGCTTTCTTT. Residues: CASSSRDRGDTEAFF.

This sequence joins TRBV5-8 and TRBJ1-4; TRBD1 agrees at 8 bases. This CDR3 has 15 residues. After removal of 9 bases from V and 0 bases from J, the junction contained 7 bases not matched to a gene. Germline V CDR1 and CDR2: SGHTS, YDEGEE. The CDR3 sequence: CAIRTGSTTNEKLFF. As DNA, the CDR3 is TGTGCCATAAGGACAGGGTCGACAACTAATGAAAAACTGTTTTTT.

The rearrangement links TRBV19 to TRBJ2-7; possibly TRBD2 for D (5 bases). This CDR3 contains 13 residues. V gave up 6 bases and J gave up 4 bases, with 13 bases separating them. Germline V gene data show CDR1 as LNHDA and CDR2 as SQIVND (reference sequence). The chain's CDR3 is CASSPGNGYEQYF. The CDR3 region has the DNA TGTGCCAGTAGCCCGGGGAACGGGTACGAGCAGTACTTC.

As for this clone: Other DNA sequences within the sample encode an identical CDR3. V usage is TRBV19 and J usage is TRBJ1-1; D remains unclear. The CDR3 has 11 residues. Per germline, CDR1 LNHDA and CDR2 SQIVND (reference sequence). V gave up 2 bases and J gave up 6 bases, with 4 bases separating them. The CDR3 bases are TGTGCCAGTAGTATATCCGCTGAAGCTTTCTTT. Translating gives CASSISAEAFF. Looking up the rest from reference TRBV19 and TRBJ1-1 gives the full variable domain: DGGITQSPKYLFRKEGQNVTLSCEQNLNHDAMYWYRQDPGQGLRLIYYSQIVNDFQKGDIAEGYSVSREKKESFPLTVTSAQKNPTAFYLCASSISAEAFFGQGTRLTVV.

The V and J genes are TRBV5-1 and TRBJ1-2, with 8 bases aligning to TRBD1. CDR3 length: 13 residues. Germline CDR1 SGHRS, CDR2 YFSETQ. The ends lost 4 bases at V and 8 bases at J; junction bases unmatched: 7. The CDR3: CASSPGQAHGYTF. DNA for the CDR3: TGCGCCAGCAGCCCGGGACAGGCACACGGCTACACCTTC.

The genes are TRBV21-1 and TRBJ2-5; the tabulated D call, TRBD1, remains unverified against the DNA. TRBV21-1 is a recognized pseudogene. This CDR3 region has 15 residues. The CDR3 DNA sequence: TGTGCCAGCAGCATATTGGACAGAGACCAAGAGACCCAGTACTTC. Protein sequence: CASSILDRDQETQYF.

The V and J genes are TRBV19 and TRBJ1-2; no clear D. This CDR3 comprises 12 residues. V was cut by 3 bases and J by 4 bases, with 6 bases left in between. Germline V gene data show CDR1 as LNHDA and CDR2 as SQIVND (reference sequence). CDR3 DNA: TGTGCCAGTAGTATGGAGGGCTATGGCTACACCTTC. Amino acid sequence: CASSMEGYGYTF.

This chain links TRBV2 with TRBJ1-2; a possible D gene is TRBD1 (6 bases). CDR1 is SNHLY, CDR2 FYNNEI, per germline. This CDR3 is built from 14 residues. V gave up 4 bases and J gave up 8 bases, with 17 bases separating them. The chain's CDR3 is CASSVLQGTAGYTF. As DNA, the CDR3 is TGTGCCAGCAGTGTTCTCCAGGGGACGGCGGGCTACACCTTC.

This CDR3 is CASGGQGATSGANVLTF. CDR3 bases: TGTGCCAGCGGAGGACAGGGGGCGACCTCTGGGGCCAACGTCCTGACTTTC. This chain links TRBV5-4 with TRBJ2-6, with TRBD1 matching over 11 bases. The CDR3 is 17 amino acids. Trimming at V came to 7 bases and at J to 0 bases, leaving 6 bases not matched to a gene. Germline V gene data show CDR1 as SGHNT and CDR2 as YYREEE (reference sequence).

This sequence joins TRBV28 and TRBJ2-7, with 9 nucleotides matching TRBD1. This CDR3 spans 16 amino acids. The germline CDR1 and CDR2 sequences are MDHEN and SYDVKM. The V gene end was trimmed by 0 bases and the J gene end by 6 bases; junction bases not matched to a gene: 9. CDR3 amino acids: CASSLWMRDRDSEQYF. CDR3 nucleotide sequence: TGTGCCAGCAGTTTATGGATGCGGGACAGGGATTCCGAGCAGTACTTC.

The chain is built from TRBV3-1 (or the pseudogene TRBV3-2) and TRBJ2-1; TRBD1 matches 9 bases. Looked up from germline, CDR1 is LGHDT and CDR2 is YNNKEL (reference sequence). V shed 0 bases, J shed 3 bases, and the junction held 6 bases outside the gene matches. There are 17 residues in the CDR3. Here the CDR3 reads CASSQELGTGNYNEQFF. The CDR3 DNA reads as TGTGCCAGCAGCCAAGAGTTGGGGACAGGGAACTACAATGAGCAGTTCTTC.

This clone has a single count. CDR3 sequence: CASSPQRTSGGLSYEQYF. The CDR3 coding sequence is TGCGCCAGCAGCCCTCAACGGACTAGCGGGGGGCTCTCCTACGAGCAGTACTTC. The rearrangement uses TRBV5-1 and TRBJ2-7; 14 bases line up with TRBD2. Looked up from germline, CDR1 is SGHRS and CDR2 is YFSETQ. The V gene end was trimmed by 4 bases and the J gene end by 0 bases; junction bases not matched to a gene: 9. The CDR3 has 18 amino acids.

The chain combines TRBV19 with TRBJ2-3, with 12 bases lining up with TRBD2. Trimming cost V 7 bases and J 6 bases; bases outside gene matches: 11. From germline, CDR1 is LNHDA and CDR2 SQIVND (reference sequence). CDR3 length: 16 residues. The CDR3 here is CASTPTSGRTYDTQYF. The CDR3 nucleotides are TGTGCCAGTACCCCCACTAGCGGGAGGACGTACGATACGCAGTATTTT.

The CDR3 loop reads CASSLSRDYNEQFF. The CDR3 DNA reads TGTGCCAGCAGTTTATCTCGAGATTACAATGAGCAGTTCTTC. The chain uses TRBV27 and TRBJ2-1; D call uncertain. The germline V gene encodes CDR1 MNHEY and CDR2 SMNVEV (reference sequence). V dropped 0 bases and J dropped 4 bases, with 7 bases sitting between them. The CDR3 is 14 amino acids.

This rearrangement joins TRBV2 to TRBJ1-1; D perhaps matches TRBD1 (5 bases). CDR3 size: 12 residues. Germline loops: CDR1 SNHLY, CDR2 FYNNEI. V was clipped by 7 bases and J by 4 bases, with 10 bases between them. The CDR3 DNA reads as TGTGCCAGCACCACAGGCTCCACTGAAGCTTTCTTT. As protein: CASTTGSTEAFF. Looking up the rest from reference TRBV2 and TRBJ1-1 gives the full variable domain: EPEVTQTPSHQVTQMGQEVILRCVPISNHLYFYWYRQILGQKVEFLVSFYNNEISEKSEIFDDQFSVERPDGSNFTLKIRSTKLEDSAMYFCASTTGSTEAFFGQGTRLTVV.

This sequence joins TRBV24-1 and TRBJ2-1, with TRBD2 identical over 8 bases. V lost 7 bases, J lost 7 bases, and 11 bases stayed unmatched. The V gene's germline CDR1 is KGHDR and CDR2 SFDVKD. The CDR3 covers 15 residues. CDR3 bases: TGTGCCACCAGGGACGGTTCCGGGACTAGAAATGAGCAGTTCTTC. Protein sequence: CATRDGSGTRNEQFF.